Here is one TCR beta chain with its context. Its antigen is currently unknown. The sample is drawn from a study of shared clonotypes between healthy human individuals. Study conclusions and caveats: Shared clonotypes across all four donors exceeded non-shared ones in generation probability.

Data came from immunoSEQ multiplex PCR; TCRdb stores just in-frame clones and leaves some out. The table shows millions of clones, with more than 90% occurring only once. The healthy adult donors were HIV-negative and reported no recent acute infections or vaccinations. Germline V CDR1 and CDR2: GTSNPN, SVGIG (reference sequence). The CDR3 is made up of 16 amino acids. With 4 bases removed from V and 2 bases from J, the gap between germline ends came to 19 bases. This chain uses TRBV30 with TRBJ2-3, with a tentative D call TRBD2 (6 bases). Sample: naive CD4+ T cells sorted from blood. Subset reported: CD45RA+ positively selected. The sequence came from a man aged 18 to 29 in good health. The CDR3 DNA follows: TGTGCCTGGACGGAGGGTTCTAGCGTAATCACAGATACGCAGTATTTT. Amino acids: CAWTEGSSVITDTQYF.